This T cell receptor (beta chain) emerged from a study of blood T cells in healthy people across ages. The use of a sample-barcoded 5' primer and a J-beta primer mix characterized a second PCR of roughly 6 to 11 cycles. Each cDNA molecule received a tag from a template-switch adaptor that had 12 random nucleotides. Each CDR3 protein is one row after TCRdb ran MiXCR on the 5' RACE reads. The sample carries hundreds of thousands of distinct CDR3 sequences, roughly 49% recorded once. PBMCs, at least 6.5 million per sample, were isolated. Sequencing was carried out using blood. The source of this sequence is a woman aged 55-69 years in good health.

CDR3 nucleotides: TGCAGTGCTAGGGGGGGACTAGCAAGGCGGACCCAGTACTTC. Its protein product is CSARGGLARRTQYF. This rearrangement joins TRBV20-1 to TRBJ2-5; 9 bases map to TRBD2. The V and J ends lost 3 bases and 7 bases, in that order; junction bases with no gene match: 9. This CDR3 is 14 amino acids long. Germline V gene lookup returns CDR1 DFQATT and CDR2 SNEGSKA (reference sequence).